The T cell receptor beta chain under discussion was sequenced for a study of memory CD4+ T cells and cytomegalovirus serostatus. Study overall: This sample comes from healthy Belgian adults, 9 CMV seropositive, approximately 25 seronegative.

Some clones are missing from TCRdb's copy, which holds only in-frame ones; the method was immunoSEQ multiplex PCR. The sample carries about 53,000 clones, about three quarters recorded once. The sort gate was single viable CD3+CD4+CD8-CD45RO+ cells for memory CD4+ T cells. Overall study results and limits: Suggested: most of the CMV-linked TCR signature lies in CD4+ memory cells.

After removal of 4 bases from V and 8 bases from J, the junction contained 10 bases not matched to a gene. Germline assignment: CDR1 MDHEN and CDR2 SYDVKM. CDR3 length: 15 residues. A word on this clone: Its antigen is not known.

The receptor comes from an adult in good health and CMV-seronegative. The gene calls are TRBV28 and TRBJ1-4, with TRBD1 matching over 7 bases. Input material: memory CD4+ T cells from blood. CDR3 sequence (DNA): TGTGCCAGCAGTTCTCCATCAGGGGGGGACGAAAAACTGTTTTTT. This codes for CASSSPSGGDEKLFF.